This T cell receptor (beta chain) originates from a study of T cell repertoires in cytomegalovirus infection (dated by TCRdb to between 2018 and 2021). With regard to the full study: The HLA type of each donor mattered for the analysis, because public TCR beta signatures pointed to carriage of CMV infection along with the matching HLA type.

This clonotype was picked up many times. Its antigen is not yet known. Base-call qualities are not available, and no considerably larger clone is one nucleotide away. The instrument given in TCRdb is Illumina HiSeq 1500. The public reads were quality trimmed at Q25 with fastp and then assembled into clones with MiXCR by TCRdb, keeping productive beta chains. CDR3 protein duplicates are merged, each entry listing the most common genes and DNA. The sample table holds fewer than 550,000 distinct CDR3 sequences, of which 16% were seen once. The leading ten clones occupy approximately 24% of the sample. The paper as a whole reports these results and caveats: The ex vivo response was dominated by HLA-C-restricted CMV-specific TCR beta clonotypes, and the single most frequent clonotype in two of eight donors was supplied by these HLA-C-restricted clonotypes. Cumulative frequency of public TCR beta family members discriminated carriers of CMV infection plus the relevant HLA type in this cohort and an independent 352-donor cohort.

The sample consisted of CD8+ T cells from PBMCs. This TCR was recovered from a human donor in good health (CMV status not recorded). Some clones in this sample may be carry-over from other donors' samples.

The DNA reads TGTGCCAGCAGCTTAGGCAGGGCTCCCTACAATGAGCAGTTCTTC. This codes for CASSLGRAPYNEQFF. The rearrangement joined TRBV7-9 to TRBJ2-1; the D segment could be TRBD1, given 5 matching bases. The V end loses 1 base and the J end loses 2 bases, and a stretch of 9 bases separates them. Inclusive of the bounding cysteine and phenylalanine, the CDR3 is 15 residues long. This entry keeps only the CDR3 DNA: 45 bases, framed from base 1. According to the germline V gene (reference sequence), CDR1 reads SEHNR and CDR2 reads FQNEAQ.